Presented here are 18 T cell receptor beta chains from one specimen sequenced in a study of molecular identifiers for immune sequencing clone quantification. One entry per CDR3 protein results from TCRdb running MiXCR on the PCR reads. The table shows 40,000 to 65,000 distinct CDR3 sequences, with approximately 34% occurring only once. Sequenced sample: naive CD8+ T cells from blood, with Jurkat cell RNA spiked in. The subset here: FACS-sorted CD8+CD4-CCR7+CD45RA+ naive T cells. The source is a human donor in good health. Some libraries in this study had Jurkat cell RNA spiked in.

Concerning this clonotype itself: Being one base from a much bigger clone, this may be a read error. The V gene is TRBV5-6, the J gene TRBJ1-1; tentative D call: TRBD1 (6 bases). Germline V gene data show CDR1 as SGHDT and CDR2 as YYEEEE. The CDR3 sequence is 12 residues long. Here the CDR3 DNA reads TGTGCCAGCAGCCGGGGGGGCACTGATGCTTTCTTT. Amino acid sequence: CASSRGGTDAFF.

This clonotype was recorded at least ten times. CDR3 in amino acids: CASSQDRYSGREDIQYF. Here the CDR3 DNA reads TGCGCCAGCAGCCAAGATCGGTACAGCGGGCGAGAGGACATTCAGTACTTC. This chain links TRBV4-1 with TRBJ2-4; D possibly corresponds to TRBD2 (6 bases). The length of the CDR3 is 17 residues. V was shortened by 0 bases and J by 8 bases, with 20 bases between the two germline ends. Germline CDR1 reads MGHRA; CDR2 reads YSYEKL.

In its sample, this clonotype was seen a few times. The chain combines TRBV12-3 or TRBV12-4 with TRBJ1-5, with D tentatively TRBD1 (6 bases). CDR3 length: 12 amino acids. Trimming removed 6 bases at V and 5 bases at J, with 8 bases between. This CDR3 is CASRQGDQPQHF. DNA of the CDR3: TGTGCCAGCAGACAGGGCGATCAGCCCCAGCATTTT.

The sample holds a few counts of this clonotype. The J gene is TRBJ2-7, the V gene TRBV12-3 or TRBV12-4; D uncertain. The CDR3 contains 12 residues. The V end was cut by 3 bases, the J end by 5 bases, with 8 bases between. The CDR3 DNA is TGTGCCAGCAGTTTGGTGGGTAACGAGCAGTACTTC. Translation: CASSLVGNEQYF.

As regards this clonotype: Given a much more abundant clone one base away, this may be a read error. The rearrangement joins TRBV6-2 or TRBV6-3 to TRBJ2-5; possible D gene TRBD1, 5 bases. The CDR3 loop spans 12 amino acids. In germline, CDR1 is MNHEY, CDR2 SVGEGT. CDR3 amino acids: CASSDSSEAQYF. CDR3 coding DNA: TGTGCCAGCAGCGACAGTTCAGAGGCCCAGTACTTC.

This clonotype counts as medium-sized (0.01 to 0.1%). The chain recombines TRBV7-2 with TRBJ2-7; no firm D call. Deletions cut 3 bases from V and 7 bases from J, with 13 bases between. This CDR3 spans 13 amino acids. The V gene's germline CDR1 is SGHTA and CDR2 FQGNSA. The CDR3 nucleotides read TGTGCCAGCAGCTTGGTAGTTCCCGAGGAGCAGTACTTC. It translates to CASSLVVPEEQYF.

This clonotype was seen more than once but under ten times. This chain links TRBV27 with TRBJ2-3, with 7 nucleotides matching TRBD2. The CDR3 has 14 residues. Germline CDR1 and CDR2: MNHEY and SMNVEV (reference sequence). The V segment lost 2 bases and the J segment 5 bases; nucleotides outside the gene matches: 4. The CDR3 region is CASSLAGVLDTQYF. DNA for the CDR3: TGTGCCAGCAGTTTAGCGGGAGTGTTAGATACGCAGTATTTT.

The chain carries TRBV20-1 and TRBJ2-7; the D gene is possibly TRBD2 (6 bases). V was pared by 0 bases and J by 3 bases, with 15 bases between. The CDR3 is 15 amino acids. CDR1 is DFQATT, CDR2 SNEGSKA, per germline (reference sequence). CDR3 sequence reads: CSAREGETRGYEQYF. The CDR3 DNA reads as TGCAGTGCTAGAGAAGGGGAGACTAGAGGCTACGAGCAGTACTTC.

This clonotype was counted a few times. The rearrangement uses TRBV12-5 and TRBJ2-2, with a possible D match to TRBD1 (6 bases). Trimming cost V 9 bases and J 4 bases, with 12 bases left between them. The germline gives CDR1 LGHNT, CDR2 FRNRAP. The CDR3 has 13 residues. The CDR3: CASRDTPTGELFF. As DNA, the CDR3 is TGTGCTAGCCGGGACACTCCCACCGGGGAGCTGTTTTTT.

This clonotype has a handful of counts. The genes are TRBV12-3 or TRBV12-4 and TRBJ1-1; D call uncertain. CDR3 length: 14 residues. The germline V and J ends were trimmed by 1 base and 4 bases, with 10 bases remaining between them. The CDR3 region has the DNA TGTGCCAGCAGTTTAGGATTTGCCGGCACTGAAGCTTTCTTT. Its protein is CASSLGFAGTEAFF.

For this clonotype: This could be a read error, since a much larger clone is one nucleotide away. V and J are TRBV12-5 and TRBJ1-1; D unresolved. This CDR3 contains 11 residues. Per the germline V gene, CDR1 is LGHNT and CDR2 is FRNRAP. The CDR3 region has the DNA TGTGCTTGTGGGGAAGGCACTGAAGCTTTCTTT. Translation gives CACGEGTEAFF.

This clonotype was detected only a few times. V usage is TRBV4-3 and J usage is TRBJ2-2, with D unresolved. The V gene's germline CDR1 is LGHNA and CDR2 YSLEER. This CDR3 is 18 amino acids long. Trimming removed 0 bases from V and 3 bases from J, with 17 bases in between. The CDR3 loop reads CASSQDRNQLLDTGELFF. DNA for the CDR3: TGCGCCAGCAGCCAAGATCGGAACCAGCTATTAGACACCGGGGAGCTGTTTTTT.

This clonotype was observed many times. The V and J genes are TRBV24-1 and TRBJ2-1; D is uncertain. CDR3 length: 14 amino acids. CDR1 KGHDR and CDR2 SFDVKD come from the germline V gene. V was shortened by 3 bases and J by 1 base, with 6 bases between the two germline ends. CDR3 DNA: TGTGCCACCAGTGATCCTTATTCCTACAATGAGCAGTTCTTC. Translating gives CATSDPYSYNEQFF.

This sequence joins TRBV27 and TRBJ1-5; maybe TRBD1 (6 bases). CDR1 and CDR2 from the germline V gene are MNHEY and SMNVEV (reference sequence). V lost 3 bases and J lost 3, with 9 bases in between. CDR3 length equals 14 residues. In DNA form, the CDR3 reads TGTGCCAGCAGTTTCACAGGGTACAATCAGCCCCAGCATTTT. This codes for CASSFTGYNQPQHF.

J is TRBJ1-5 and V is TRBV12-5, with D hard to call. The CDR3 covers 13 residues. Germline V lookup: CDR1 LGHNT, CDR2 FRNRAP. The V end lost 8 bases, the J end lost 2 bases, and 10 bases lay between the germline ends. CDR3 coding DNA: TGTGCTAGTCAAGGGTTTGGCAATCAGCCCCAGCATTTT. Translated: CASQGFGNQPQHF.

This clonotype was seen more than once but under ten times. The CDR3 protein is CASSFTSGRGYEQYF. CDR3 DNA sequence: TGTGCCAGCAGTTTTACTAGCGGGAGGGGCTACGAGCAGTACTTC. The chain combines TRBV28 with TRBJ2-7; 13 nucleotides align to TRBD2. This CDR3 comprises 15 residues. Germline V gene lookup returns CDR1 MDHEN and CDR2 SYDVKM. Trimming took 3 bases from V and 3 from J; bases not matched to a gene: 2.

This clonotype has ten or more counts. V and J are TRBV4-3 and TRBJ1-2, with D unclear. There are 15 residues in the CDR3. Germline V gene data show CDR1 as LGHNA and CDR2 as YSLEER. V was cut by 1 base and J by 1 base, with 10 bases left in between. CDR3 amino acids: CASSQGPEINYGYTF. CDR3 nucleotide sequence: TGCGCCAGCAGCCAAGGTCCGGAAATTAACTATGGCTACACCTTC.

Remarks on this clonotype: A much more abundant neighbour one base away suggests this may be a read error. This chain joins TRBV29-1 and TRBJ2-1; D is unclear. This CDR3 contains 13 residues. Germline V gene sequence: CDR1 SQVTM, CDR2 ANQGSEA. The CDR3 spells CSVSFNTLGEQIF. CDR3 DNA: TGCAGCGTCTCCTTCAATACCTTAGGAGAGCAGATCTTC.